A selection of T cell receptor beta chains follows, all from one sample in a study of siplizumab effects on memory and regulatory T cells. Using immunoSEQ multiplex PCR, the repertoire was profiled, and TCRdb retains in-frame clones only, with some absent. The data contain 26,000 or so clones, 70% to 85% of them singletons. Sequenced material: memory CD4+ T cells sorted from blood. Receptors were obtained from a human donor in good health. The CDR3 runs from the conserved cysteine through the conserved F or W. The size field is filled for only some rows; it gives once, few, many or a size class.

v_call: TRBV5-6
j_call: TRBJ2-7
clone_size: .
cdr3_aa: CASSLAGGPGEQYF

v_call: TRBV6-5
j_call: TRBJ1-1
clone_size: .
cdr3_aa: CASSSSGNTEAFF

v_call: TRBV30
j_call: TRBJ2-5
clone_size: .
cdr3_aa: CACEGRFRTQYF

v_call: TRBV6-1
j_call: TRBJ1-5
clone_size: .
cdr3_aa: CASSLMRQGNQPQHF

v_call: TRBV5-1
j_call: TRBJ2-7
clone_size: .
cdr3_aa: CASSLEAGRAYEQYF

v_call: TRBV10-3
j_call: TRBJ2-1
clone_size: .
cdr3_aa: CAISRSERNEQFF

v_call: TRBV5-1
j_call: TRBJ2-3
clone_size: .
cdr3_aa: CASSLDPGTTDTQYF

v_call: TRBV18
j_call: TRBJ2-7
clone_size: .
cdr3_aa: CASSPLFTGNSYEQYF

v_call: TRBV5-5
j_call: TRBJ2-7
clone_size: .
cdr3_aa: CASSFSPLTYEQYF

v_call: TRBV6-5
j_call: TRBJ1-5
clone_size: .
cdr3_aa: CASSRGQSNQPQHF

v_call: TRBV11-3
j_call: TRBJ1-2
clone_size: few
cdr3_aa: CASSSAGANYGYTF

v_call: TRBV4-1
j_call: TRBJ2-3
clone_size: .
cdr3_aa: CASSRHGTSGREGPDTQYF

v_call: TRBV9
j_call: TRBJ1-3
clone_size: .
cdr3_aa: CASSVDRAGNTIYF

v_call: TRBV19
j_call: TRBJ1-1
clone_size: .
cdr3_aa: CASSFVRGGTEAFF

v_call: TRBV28
j_call: TRBJ2-3
clone_size: .
cdr3_aa: CASPASGTRGLTDTQYF

v_call: TRBV29-1
j_call: TRBJ2-1
clone_size: .
cdr3_aa: CSANTGGSYNEQFF

v_call: TRBV29-1
j_call: TRBJ2-4
clone_size: once
cdr3_aa: CSVGSSLAKNIQYF

v_call: TRBV7-2
j_call: TRBJ1-2
clone_size: .
cdr3_aa: CASSLNGRGQSGYTF

v_call: TRBV9
j_call: TRBJ1-1
clone_size: .
cdr3_aa: CASSVDYMTPSYTEAFF

v_call: TRBV11-3
j_call: TRBJ2-5
clone_size: once
cdr3_aa: CASSSTGGQETQYF

v_call: TRBV10-3
j_call: TRBJ1-3
clone_size: few
cdr3_aa: CAISGGQGTIYF

v_call: TRBV5-1
j_call: TRBJ2-3
clone_size: .
cdr3_aa: CASSPTSEGDTQYF

v_call: TRBV19
j_call: TRBJ2-5
clone_size: once
cdr3_aa: CASSTRGSGNKETQYF

v_call: TRBV7-8
j_call: TRBJ2-7
clone_size: .
cdr3_aa: CASSFQASGRSRAYEQYF

v_call: TRBV6-5
j_call: TRBJ1-1
clone_size: once
cdr3_aa: CASSYSQANTEAFF

v_call: TRBV4-1
j_call: TRBJ2-7
clone_size: once
cdr3_aa: CASSQATGLVYEQYF

v_call: TRBV19
j_call: TRBJ2-3
clone_size: .
cdr3_aa: CASKASGSTDTQYF

v_call: TRBV4-3
j_call: TRBJ1-1
clone_size: .
cdr3_aa: CASSQIGVDTEAFF

v_call: TRBV19
j_call: TRBJ2-1
clone_size: .
cdr3_aa: CASSIGRRVSYNEQFF

v_call: TRBV9
j_call: TRBJ2-2
clone_size: .
cdr3_aa: CASSPGTSGRPGELFF

v_call: TRBV5-1
j_call: TRBJ2-3
clone_size: .
cdr3_aa: CASSLQRDSTDTQYF

v_call: TRBV19
j_call: TRBJ1-5
clone_size: .
cdr3_aa: CASIMRVGNQPQHF

v_call: TRBV6-1
j_call: TRBJ1-5
clone_size: .
cdr3_aa: CASTGQGGQPQHF

v_call: TRBV5-1
j_call: TRBJ2-1
clone_size: .
cdr3_aa: CASSKTVGTGGHNEQFF

v_call: TRBV7-9
j_call: TRBJ2-1
clone_size: .
cdr3_aa: CASSPSPGTGASPNEQFF

v_call: TRBV19
j_call: TRBJ1-1
clone_size: .
cdr3_aa: CASSPGGGKTEAFF

v_call: TRBV18
j_call: TRBJ1-3
clone_size: .
cdr3_aa: CASSLQGASEGNTIYF

v_call: TRBV5-1
j_call: TRBJ2-3
clone_size: .
cdr3_aa: CASSASLGGSDTQYF

v_call: TRBV5-6
j_call: TRBJ2-3
clone_size: .
cdr3_aa: CASSLVGGGTDTQYF

v_call: TRBV13
j_call: TRBJ2-7
clone_size: .
cdr3_aa: CASSLDRAGGFYEQYF

v_call: TRBV7-8
j_call: TRBJ2-7
clone_size: .
cdr3_aa: CASSPELAGTYEQYF

v_call: TRBV5-6
j_call: TRBJ1-1
clone_size: few
cdr3_aa: CASSQVGNTEAFF

v_call: TRBV13
j_call: TRBJ2-7
clone_size: .
cdr3_aa: CASSTGLAGVEQYF

v_call: TRBV5-5
j_call: TRBJ2-7
clone_size: .
cdr3_aa: CASSYGTGRDEQYF

v_call: TRBV5-1
j_call: TRBJ2-5
clone_size: .
cdr3_aa: CASSKTRGTQETQYF

v_call: TRBV19
j_call: TRBJ2-3
clone_size: once
cdr3_aa: CASRASGGVSTDTQYF